The rows below give T cell receptor beta chains drawn from one sample of a study of cytomegalovirus exposure and HLA in healthy donors. Method: immunoSEQ multiplex PCR; TCRdb's copy keeps in-frame clones and lacks some. The sample carries 90,000 to 110,000 clones, roughly 90% recorded once. Sequences were obtained from PBMCs. These receptors were collected from a young woman in good health and CMV-seronegative. Each CDR3 is given with its conserved first and last residue. A D gene is named only where the DNA matches it firmly. Size is stated for part of the rows, as once, few or many counts, or as a class when the clone is expanded.

v_call	d_call	j_call	cdr3_length	clone_size	cdr3_aa	cdr3_nt
TRBV6-1	-	TRBJ1-1	13	-	CASSTRGYTEAFF	TGTGCCAGCAGTACTCGGGGGTACACTGAAGCTTTCTTT
TRBV5-1	-	TRBJ1-1	14	-	CASRLTGGNTEAFF	TGCGCCAGCAGGCTGACGGGAGGAAACACTGAAGCTTTCTTT
TRBV30	TRBD1	TRBJ1-2	12	-	CAWVQGLSGYTF	TGTGCCTGGGTACAGGGGCTGAGTGGCTACACCTTC
TRBV19	-	TRBJ1-3	14	-	CASSTQSSGNTIYF	TGTGCCAGTAGTACACAGAGCTCTGGAAACACCATATATTTT
TRBV4-3	-	TRBJ2-7	12	-	CASSQDRREQYF	TGCGCCAGCAGCCAAGACCGGCGGGAGCAGTACTTC
TRBV30	TRBD2	TRBJ2-4	18	-	CAWSPRRTSGSQGNIQYF	TGTGCCTGGAGTCCCCGGAGGACTAGCGGGAGTCAGGGAAACATTCAGTACTTC
TRBV6-5	TRBD1	TRBJ2-3	15	-	CASRRQGGSTDTQYF	TGTGCCAGCAGAAGACAGGGCGGGAGCACAGATACGCAGTATTTT
TRBV11-3	-	TRBJ2-6	16	-	CASSLGRSSKANVLTF	TGTGCCAGCAGCTTAGGCAGGTCCTCTAAGGCCAACGTCCTGACTTTC
TRBV18	-	TRBJ1-2	13	few	CASSPDGGYGYTF	TGTGCCAGCTCTCCCGACGGGGGATATGGCTACACCTTC
TRBV30	-	TRBJ2-7	11	-	CAWSPPGEQYF	TGTGCCTGGAGTCCCCCCGGTGAGCAGTACTTC
TRBV27	-	TRBJ1-4	14	-	CASSLKQTNEKLFF	TGTGCCAGCAGTTTAAAACAGACTAATGAAAAACTGTTTTTT
TRBV9	TRBD2	TRBJ2-2	18	-	CASSVGLAGGPGTGELFF	TGTGCCAGCAGCGTAGGCTTGGCGGGAGGGCCAGGAACCGGGGAGCTGTTTTTT
TRBV15	-	TRBJ2-3	16	-	CATSRRLGTVTDTQYF	TGTGCCACCAGCAGACGCCTAGGGACTGTCACAGATACGCAGTATTTT
TRBV13	-	TRBJ1-6	15	-	CASSSTQGMDSPLHF	TGTGCCAGCAGCTCAACCCAGGGTATGGATTCACCCCTCCACTTT
TRBV12-2	-	TRBJ1-4	19	-	CASRLVLGQSRGGNEKLFF	TGTGCAAGTCGCTTAGTTCTGGGACAGTCGAGGGGTGGTAATGAAAAACTGTTTTTT
TRBV7-9	TRBD2	TRBJ2-1	18	-	CASSLAVTGLAERGEQFF	TGTGCCAGCAGCTTAGCCGTAACAGGACTAGCGGAGAGGGGTGAGCAGTTCTTC
TRBV12-1	-	TRBJ2-7	15	few	CASSCIAAHPYEQYF	TGTGCCAGCAGCTGCATAGCGGCCCATCCCTACGAGCAGTACTTC
TRBV15	TRBD2	TRBJ2-7	14	-	CATSRDGGGYEQYF	TGTGCCACCAGCAGAGATGGGGGGGGCTACGAGCAGTACTTC
TRBV7-8	-	TRBJ2-7	14	-	CASSLNAGTYEQYF	TGTGCCAGCAGTCTTAACGCAGGGACCTACGAGCAGTACTTC
TRBV19	TRBD1	TRBJ2-5	13	once	CASRSGQGETQYF	TGTGCCAGTAGATCCGGACAGGGTGAGACCCAGTACTTC
TRBV6-1	-	TRBJ2-7	15	-	CASTQTPVSYYEQYF	TGTGCCAGCACACAGACACCAGTGTCCTACTACGAGCAGTACTTC
TRBV4-3	TRBD1	TRBJ1-2	15	-	CASSQDSGTVYGYTF	TGCGCCAGCAGCCAGGACTCCGGGACAGTCTATGGCTACACCTTC
TRBV12-5	-	TRBJ1-1	15	-	CASASPVGANTEAFF	TGTGCTAGTGCCTCCCCGGTGGGGGCGAACACTGAAGCTTTCTTT
TRBV11-2	-	TRBJ2-7	13	-	CVVRGDKHYEQYF	TGTGTCGTAAGAGGGGACAAACACTACGAGCAGTACTTC
TRBV11-3	TRBD2	TRBJ2-1	15	-	CASSPGLASDNEQFF	TGTGCCAGCAGCCCCGGACTAGCGAGTGACAATGAGCAGTTCTTC
TRBV20-1	-	TRBJ1-2	10	-	CSASRRGYTF	TGCAGTGCTAGCAGGCGCGGCTACACCTTC
TRBV28	-	TRBJ2-1	16	-	CASRPRLNRAYNEQFF	TGTGCCAGCCGCCCCCGTCTAAACAGGGCCTACAATGAGCAGTTCTTC
TRBV4-3	-	TRBJ2-2	16	-	CASSPRWSGNTGELFF	TGCGCCAGCAGCCCCCGGTGGAGCGGGAACACCGGGGAGCTGTTTTTT
TRBV11-2	TRBD1	TRBJ2-6	19	-	CASSPGQGETAPGANVLTF	TGTGCCAGCAGCCCGGGACAGGGGGAAACGGCGCCTGGGGCCAACGTCCTGACTTTC
TRBV11-2	-	TRBJ1-1	15	-	CASSPQMMRATEAFF	TGTGCCAGCAGCCCCCAAATGATGCGGGCCACTGAAGCTTTCTTT
TRBV7-9	-	TRBJ2-7	13	once	CASSLVSAYEQYF	TGTGCCAGCAGCTTAGTATCGGCCTACGAGCAGTACTTC
TRBV5-5	TRBD1	TRBJ1-5	14	-	CASSSGGPNQPQHF	TGTGCCAGCTCCTCAGGGGGACCAAATCAGCCCCAGCATTTT
TRBV19	TRBD2	TRBJ2-7	14	-	CATNPSGRVDEQYF	TGTGCCACTAATCCTAGCGGGAGGGTCGACGAGCAGTACTTC
TRBV5-1	-	TRBJ2-6	15	-	CATRDKYSGANVLTF	TGCGCCACCCGGGACAAGTACTCTGGGGCCAACGTCCTGACTTTC
TRBV11-1	TRBD1	TRBJ2-1	14	-	CASSLRGRDNEQFF	TGTGCCAGCAGCTTGAGGGGGCGAGATAATGAGCAGTTCTTC